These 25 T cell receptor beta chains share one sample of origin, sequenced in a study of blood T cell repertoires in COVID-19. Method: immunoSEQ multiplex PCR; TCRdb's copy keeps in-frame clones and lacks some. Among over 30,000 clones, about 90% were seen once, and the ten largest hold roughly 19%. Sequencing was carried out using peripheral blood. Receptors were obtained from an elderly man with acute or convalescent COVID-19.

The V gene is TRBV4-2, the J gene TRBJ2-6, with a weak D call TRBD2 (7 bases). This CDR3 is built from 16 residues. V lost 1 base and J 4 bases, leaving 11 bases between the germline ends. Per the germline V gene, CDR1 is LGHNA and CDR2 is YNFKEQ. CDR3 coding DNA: TGTGCCAGCAGCCAAGTGGGGGGGGCAGGGGCCAACGTCCTGACTTTC. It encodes CASSQVGGAGANVLTF.

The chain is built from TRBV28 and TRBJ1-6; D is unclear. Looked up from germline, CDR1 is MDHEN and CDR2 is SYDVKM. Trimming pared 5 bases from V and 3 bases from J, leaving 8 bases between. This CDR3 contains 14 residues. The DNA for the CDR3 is TGTGCCAGCAGTCCACTTGGCTATAATTCACCCCTCCACTTT. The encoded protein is CASSPLGYNSPLHF.

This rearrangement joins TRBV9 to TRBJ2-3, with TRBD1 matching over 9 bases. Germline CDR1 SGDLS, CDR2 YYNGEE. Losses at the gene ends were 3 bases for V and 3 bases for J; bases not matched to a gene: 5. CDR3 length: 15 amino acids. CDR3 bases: TGTGCCAGCAGCGCCGGGACAGGGAGAACAGATACGCAGTATTTT. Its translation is CASSAGTGRTDTQYF.

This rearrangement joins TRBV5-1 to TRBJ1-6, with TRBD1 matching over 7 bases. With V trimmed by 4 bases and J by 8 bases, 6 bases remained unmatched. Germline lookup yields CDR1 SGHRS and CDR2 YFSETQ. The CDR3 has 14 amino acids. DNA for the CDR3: TGCGCCAGCAGCCACAGCGACAGGGATTCACCCCTCCACTTT. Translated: CASSHSDRDSPLHF.

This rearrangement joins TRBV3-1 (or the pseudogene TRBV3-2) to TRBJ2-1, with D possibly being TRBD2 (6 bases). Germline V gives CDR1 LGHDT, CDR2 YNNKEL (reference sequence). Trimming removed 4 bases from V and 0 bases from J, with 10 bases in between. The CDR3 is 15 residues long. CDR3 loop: CASSPGLSSYNEQFF. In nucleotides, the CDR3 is TGTGCCAGCAGCCCCGGACTAAGCTCCTACAATGAGCAGTTCTTC.

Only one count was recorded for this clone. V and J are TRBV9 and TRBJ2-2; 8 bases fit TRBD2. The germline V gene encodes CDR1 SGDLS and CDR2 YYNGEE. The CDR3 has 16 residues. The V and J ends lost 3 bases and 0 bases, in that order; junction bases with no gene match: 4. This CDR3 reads CASSASSGANTGELFF. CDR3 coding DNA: TGTGCCAGCAGCGCGAGTAGCGGGGCGAACACCGGGGAGCTGTTTTTT.

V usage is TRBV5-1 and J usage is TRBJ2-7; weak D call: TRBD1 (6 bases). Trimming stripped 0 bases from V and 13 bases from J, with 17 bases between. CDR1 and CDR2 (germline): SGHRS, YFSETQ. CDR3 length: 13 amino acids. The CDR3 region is CASSLEPTTGTYF. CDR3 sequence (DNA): TGCGCCAGCAGCTTGGAACCCACGACAGGTACTTACTTC.

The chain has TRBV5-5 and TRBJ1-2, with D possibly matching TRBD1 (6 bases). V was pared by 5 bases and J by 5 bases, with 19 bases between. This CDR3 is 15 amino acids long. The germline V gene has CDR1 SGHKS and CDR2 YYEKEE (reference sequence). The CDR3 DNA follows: TGTGCCAGCAGTCCTCCAGGGGTGACCGGTTATGGCTACACCTTC. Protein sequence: CASSPPGVTGYGYTF.

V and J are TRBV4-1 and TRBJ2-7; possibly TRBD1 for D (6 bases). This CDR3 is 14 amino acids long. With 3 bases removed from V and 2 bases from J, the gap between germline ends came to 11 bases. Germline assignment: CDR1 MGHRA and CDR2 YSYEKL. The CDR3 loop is CASSHLKGAYEQYF. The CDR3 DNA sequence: TGCGCCAGCAGCCACCTAAAGGGGGCCTACGAGCAGTACTTC.

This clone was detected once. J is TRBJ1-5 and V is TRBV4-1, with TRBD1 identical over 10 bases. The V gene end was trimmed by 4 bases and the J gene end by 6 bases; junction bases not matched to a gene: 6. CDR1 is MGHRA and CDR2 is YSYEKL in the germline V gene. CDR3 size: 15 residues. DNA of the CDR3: TGCGCCAGCAGCCTCCGGGACAGGGGAGCTCAGCCCCAGCATTTT. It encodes CASSLRDRGAQPQHF.

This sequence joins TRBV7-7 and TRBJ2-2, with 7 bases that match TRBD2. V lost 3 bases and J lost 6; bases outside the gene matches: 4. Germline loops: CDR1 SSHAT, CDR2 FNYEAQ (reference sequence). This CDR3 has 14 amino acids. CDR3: CASSFQSGAGELFF. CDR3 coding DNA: TGTGCCAGCAGCTTTCAAAGCGGGGCCGGGGAGCTGTTTTTT.

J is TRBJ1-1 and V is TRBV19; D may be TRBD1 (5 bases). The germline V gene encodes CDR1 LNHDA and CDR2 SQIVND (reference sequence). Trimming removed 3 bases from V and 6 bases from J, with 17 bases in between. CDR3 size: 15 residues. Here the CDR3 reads CASSMFRGGMPEAFF. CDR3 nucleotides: TGTGCCAGTAGTATGTTTAGGGGAGGTATGCCTGAAGCTTTCTTT.

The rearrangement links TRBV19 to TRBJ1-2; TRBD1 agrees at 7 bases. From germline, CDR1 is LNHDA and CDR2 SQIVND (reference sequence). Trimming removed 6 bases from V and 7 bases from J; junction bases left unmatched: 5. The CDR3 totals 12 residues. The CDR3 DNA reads TGTGCCAGTAGCCTACAGGGGATTGGCTACACCTTC. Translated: CASSLQGIGYTF.

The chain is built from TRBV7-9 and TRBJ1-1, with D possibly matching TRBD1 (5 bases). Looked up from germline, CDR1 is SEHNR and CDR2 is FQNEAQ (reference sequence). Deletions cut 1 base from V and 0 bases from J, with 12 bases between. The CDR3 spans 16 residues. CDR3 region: CASSLGPAGMNTEAFF. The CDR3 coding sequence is TGTGCCAGCAGCTTAGGGCCAGCAGGGATGAACACTGAAGCTTTCTTT.

CDR3 loop: CASSLDRISPLHF. The CDR3 bases are TGTGCCAGCAGTTTAGACAGAATATCACCCCTCCACTTT. The genes are TRBV28 and TRBJ1-6, with D perhaps matching TRBD1 (5 bases). Germline values: CDR1 MDHEN, CDR2 SYDVKM. Trimming took 2 bases from V and 10 from J, leaving 9 bases between them. CDR3 length equals 13 residues. The entire variable domain, with the rest obtained from reference TRBV28 and TRBJ1-6, is as follows: DVKVTQSSRYLVKRTGEKVFLECVQDMDHENMFWYRQDPGLGLRLIYFSYDVKMKEKGDIPEGYSVSREKKERFSLILESASTNQTSMYLCASSLDRISPLHFGNGTRLTVT.

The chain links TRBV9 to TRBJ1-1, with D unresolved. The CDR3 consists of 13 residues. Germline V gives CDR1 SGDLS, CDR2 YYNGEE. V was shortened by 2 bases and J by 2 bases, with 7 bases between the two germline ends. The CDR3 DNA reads TGTGCCAGCAGCGTGTGGGCTAACACTGAAGCTTTCTTT. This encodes CASSVWANTEAFF.

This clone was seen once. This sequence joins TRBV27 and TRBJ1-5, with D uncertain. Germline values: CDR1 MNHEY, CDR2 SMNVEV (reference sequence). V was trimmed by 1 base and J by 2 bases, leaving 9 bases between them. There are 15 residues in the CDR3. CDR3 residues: CASSLYSFRNQPQHF. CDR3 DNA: TGTGCCAGCAGTTTATACAGCTTTCGCAATCAGCCCCAGCATTTT.

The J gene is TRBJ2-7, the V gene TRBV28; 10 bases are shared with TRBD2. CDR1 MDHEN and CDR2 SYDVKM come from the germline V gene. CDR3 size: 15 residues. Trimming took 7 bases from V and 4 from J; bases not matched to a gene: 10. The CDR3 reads CASKDGTSAKYEQYF. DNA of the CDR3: TGTGCCAGCAAGGACGGGACTAGCGCTAAGTACGAGCAGTACTTC.

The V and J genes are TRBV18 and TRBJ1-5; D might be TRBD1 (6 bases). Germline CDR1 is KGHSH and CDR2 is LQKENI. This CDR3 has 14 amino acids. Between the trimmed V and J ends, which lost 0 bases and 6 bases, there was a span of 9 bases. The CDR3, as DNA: TGTGCCAGCTCACCACCTTCAGGGGCTCAGCCCCAGCATTTT. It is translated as CASSPPSGAQPQHF.

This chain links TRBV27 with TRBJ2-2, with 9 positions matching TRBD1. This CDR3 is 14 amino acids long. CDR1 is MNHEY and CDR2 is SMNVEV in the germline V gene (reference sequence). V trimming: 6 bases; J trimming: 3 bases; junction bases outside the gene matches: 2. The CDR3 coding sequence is TGTGCCAGCAGCCGGGACAGGGACACCGGGGAGCTGTTTTTT. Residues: CASSRDRDTGELFF.

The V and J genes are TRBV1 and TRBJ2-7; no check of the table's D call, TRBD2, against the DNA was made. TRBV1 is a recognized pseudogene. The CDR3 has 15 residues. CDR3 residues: CTSSVSGTSPYEQYF. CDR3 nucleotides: TGCACCAGCAGCGTCTCCGGGACTAGTCCCTACGAGCAGTACTTC.

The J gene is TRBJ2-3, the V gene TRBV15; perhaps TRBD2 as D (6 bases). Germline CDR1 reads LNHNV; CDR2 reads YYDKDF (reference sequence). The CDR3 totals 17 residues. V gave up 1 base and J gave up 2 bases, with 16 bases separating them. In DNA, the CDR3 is TGTGCCACCAGCAGAGCAAGACGCGGGGTGTCCACAGATACGCAGTATTTT. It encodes CATSRARRGVSTDTQYF.

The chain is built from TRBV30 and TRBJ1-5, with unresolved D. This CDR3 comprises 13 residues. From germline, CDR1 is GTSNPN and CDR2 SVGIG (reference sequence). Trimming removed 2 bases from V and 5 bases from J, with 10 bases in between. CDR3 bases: TGTGCCTGGAGTTTAGGGAGGGATCAGCCCCAGCATTTT. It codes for CAWSLGRDQPQHF.

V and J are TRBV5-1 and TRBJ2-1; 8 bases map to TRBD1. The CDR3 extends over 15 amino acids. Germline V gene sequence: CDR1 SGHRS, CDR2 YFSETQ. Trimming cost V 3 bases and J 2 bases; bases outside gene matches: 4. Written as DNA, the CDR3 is TGCGCCAGCAGCTCCGGACAGGGTGCCTACAATGAGCAGTTCTTC. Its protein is CASSSGQGAYNEQFF.

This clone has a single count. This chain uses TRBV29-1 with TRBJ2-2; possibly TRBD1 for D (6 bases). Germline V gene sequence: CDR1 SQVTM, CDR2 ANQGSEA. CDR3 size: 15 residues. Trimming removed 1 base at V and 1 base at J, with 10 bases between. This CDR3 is CSVEVSRGNTGELFF. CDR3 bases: TGCAGCGTTGAAGTTTCCAGGGGGAACACCGGGGAGCTGTTTTTT.